Many counts were recorded for the clone carrying this T cell receptor (beta chain). This entry belongs to a study of T cells in Graves' hyperthyroidism and ophthalmopathy. This CDR3 has 14 residues. Deletions cut 1 base from V and 1 base from J, with 7 bases between. Germline V gene sequence: CDR1 MNHNS, CDR2 SASEGT. Amplified regions were TCR beta CDR3 sequences from RNA transcripts. The TCR CDR3 first-round RT-PCR relied on the HTBI primer set. TCRdb re-called the multiplex PCR reads through MiXCR, storing one row per CDR3 protein. The table lists around 360,000 distinct CDR3 sequences, approximately 14% of them singletons.

This sequence originates from a woman aged 55-69 years with Graves' ophthalmopathy. Material: blood. The chain employs TRBV6-1 and TRBJ2-5; D gene uncertain. Here the CDR3 reads CASSEVGPQETQYF. As DNA, the CDR3 is TGTGCCAGCAGTGAAGTCGGCCCCCAAGAGACCCAGTACTTC.